Here is one TCR beta chain with its context. Antigen specificity is unknown. Other DNA sequences in this sample translate to the same CDR3. These data originate in a study of T cell responses to AZD1222 COVID-19 vaccine. Study conclusions and caveats: CD4 TCRs linked to vaccination spanned spike, dominating at 160-218 and 743-854. All repertoire sampling was performed exclusively after the peak T cell response.

Deletions cut 1 base from V and 5 bases from J, with 5 bases between. CDR1 GTSNPN and CDR2 SVGIG come from the germline V gene (reference sequence). The CDR3 is made up of 11 amino acids. Here immunoSEQ multiplex PCR was the method, and the copy in TCRdb shows in-frame clones only, minus some. The top ten clones hold roughly 4.4% of a sample with roughly 120,000 clones, 75% to 90% of them seen once. This TCR came from an adult who received the AZD1222 COVID-19 vaccine. This chain connects TRBV30 to TRBJ2-5; D is unclear. The sequences come from peripheral blood, collected 28 days after the second AZD1222 dose. This CDR3 is CAWSAGETQYF. Here the CDR3 DNA reads TGTGCCTGGAGTGCCGGGGAGACCCAGTACTTC.